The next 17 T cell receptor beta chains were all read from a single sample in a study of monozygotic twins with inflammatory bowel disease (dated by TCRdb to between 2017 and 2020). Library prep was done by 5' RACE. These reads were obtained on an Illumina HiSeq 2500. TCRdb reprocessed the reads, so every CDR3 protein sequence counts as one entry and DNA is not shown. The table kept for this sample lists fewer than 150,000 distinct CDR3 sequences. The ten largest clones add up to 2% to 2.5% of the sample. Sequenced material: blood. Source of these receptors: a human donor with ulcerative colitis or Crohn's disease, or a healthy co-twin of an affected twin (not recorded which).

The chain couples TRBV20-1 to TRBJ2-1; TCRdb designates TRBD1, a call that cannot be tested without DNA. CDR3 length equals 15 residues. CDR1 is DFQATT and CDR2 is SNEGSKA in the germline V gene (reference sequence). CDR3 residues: CSARLEGGVDNEQFF.

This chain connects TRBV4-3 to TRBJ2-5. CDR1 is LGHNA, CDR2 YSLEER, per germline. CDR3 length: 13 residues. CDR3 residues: CASSQGFRETQYF.

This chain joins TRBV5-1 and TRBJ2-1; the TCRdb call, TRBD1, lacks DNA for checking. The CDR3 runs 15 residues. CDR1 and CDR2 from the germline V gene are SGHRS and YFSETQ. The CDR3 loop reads CASSLAGAPNNEQFF. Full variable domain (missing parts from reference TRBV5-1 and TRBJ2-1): KAGVTQTPRYLIKTRGQQVTLSCSPISGHRSVSWYQQTPGQGLQFLFEYFSETQRNKGNFPGRFSGRQFSNSRSEMNVSTLELGDSALYLCASSLAGAPNNEQFFGPGTRLTVL.

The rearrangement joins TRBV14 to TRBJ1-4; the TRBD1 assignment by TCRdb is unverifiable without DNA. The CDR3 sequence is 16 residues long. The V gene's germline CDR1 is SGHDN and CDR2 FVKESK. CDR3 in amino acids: CASSQVYRQGYEKLFF.

The CDR3 reads CSVLVLMGTDTQYF. This chain joins TRBV29-1 and TRBJ2-3. The CDR3 sequence is 14 residues long. Germline V gene sequence: CDR1 SQVTM, CDR2 ANQGSEA.

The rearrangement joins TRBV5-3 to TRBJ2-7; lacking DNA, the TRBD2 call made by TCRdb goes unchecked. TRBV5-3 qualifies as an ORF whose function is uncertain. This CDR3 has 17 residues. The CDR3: CARSLLPARISTYEQYF.

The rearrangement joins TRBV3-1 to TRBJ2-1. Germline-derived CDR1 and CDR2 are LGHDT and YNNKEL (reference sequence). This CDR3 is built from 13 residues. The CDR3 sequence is CASSRRDRSEQFF.

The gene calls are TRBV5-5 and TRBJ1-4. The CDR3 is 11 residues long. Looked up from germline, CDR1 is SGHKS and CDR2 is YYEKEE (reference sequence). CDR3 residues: CASSLDHKLFF.

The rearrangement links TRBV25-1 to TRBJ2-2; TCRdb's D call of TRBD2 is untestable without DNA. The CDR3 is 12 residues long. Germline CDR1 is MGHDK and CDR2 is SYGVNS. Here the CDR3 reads CASSRLTGELFF.

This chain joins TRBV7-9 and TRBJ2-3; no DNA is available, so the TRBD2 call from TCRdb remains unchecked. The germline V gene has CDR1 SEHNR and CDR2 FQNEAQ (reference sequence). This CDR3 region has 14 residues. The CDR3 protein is CASSRLAGGDTQYF.

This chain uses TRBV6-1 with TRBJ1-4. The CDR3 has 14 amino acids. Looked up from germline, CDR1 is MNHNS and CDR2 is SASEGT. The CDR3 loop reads CATFLGLAGEKLFF.

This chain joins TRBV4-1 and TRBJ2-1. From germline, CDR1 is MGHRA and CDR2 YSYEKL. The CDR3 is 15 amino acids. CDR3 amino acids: CASRIPSHPYNEQFF.

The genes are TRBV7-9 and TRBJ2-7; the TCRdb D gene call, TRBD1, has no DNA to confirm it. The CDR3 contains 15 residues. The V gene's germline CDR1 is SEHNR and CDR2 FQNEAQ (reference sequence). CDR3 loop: CASSLRDRGEYEQYF.

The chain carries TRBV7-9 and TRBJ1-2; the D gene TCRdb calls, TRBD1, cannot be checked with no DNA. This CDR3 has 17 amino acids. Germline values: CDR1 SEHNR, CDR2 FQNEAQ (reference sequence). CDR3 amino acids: CASSLWGGFADNYGYTF.

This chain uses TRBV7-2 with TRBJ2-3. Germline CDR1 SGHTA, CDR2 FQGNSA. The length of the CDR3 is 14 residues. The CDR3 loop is CASSLGMVTDTQYF. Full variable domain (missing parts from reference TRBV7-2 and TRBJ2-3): GAGVSQSPSNKVTEKGKDVELRCDPISGHTALYWYRQSLGQGLEFLIYFQGNSAPDKSGLPSDRFSAERTGGSVSTLTIQRTQQEDSAVYLCASSLGMVTDTQYFGPGTRLTVL.

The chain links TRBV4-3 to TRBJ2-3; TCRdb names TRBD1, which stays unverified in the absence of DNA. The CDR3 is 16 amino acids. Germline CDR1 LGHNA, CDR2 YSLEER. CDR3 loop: CASSQVGPVGGYTQYF.

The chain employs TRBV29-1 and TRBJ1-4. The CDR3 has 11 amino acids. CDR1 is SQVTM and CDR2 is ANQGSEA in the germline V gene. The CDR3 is CSVEGGEKLFF.